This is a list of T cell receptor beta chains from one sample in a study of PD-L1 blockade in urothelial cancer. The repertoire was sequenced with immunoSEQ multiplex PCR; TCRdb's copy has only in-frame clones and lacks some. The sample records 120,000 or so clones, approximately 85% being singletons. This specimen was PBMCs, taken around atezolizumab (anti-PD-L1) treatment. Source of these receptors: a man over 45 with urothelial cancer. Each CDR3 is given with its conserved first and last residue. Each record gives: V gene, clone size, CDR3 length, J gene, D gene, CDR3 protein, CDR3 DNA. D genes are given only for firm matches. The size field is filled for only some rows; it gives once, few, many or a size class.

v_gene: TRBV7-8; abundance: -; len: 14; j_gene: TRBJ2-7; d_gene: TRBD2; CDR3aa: CASSFGTSSYEQYF; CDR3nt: TGTGCCAGCAGCTTTGGGACTAGCTCCTACGAGCAGTACTTC
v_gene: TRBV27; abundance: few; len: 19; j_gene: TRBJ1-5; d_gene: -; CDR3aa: CASRRSSGTDRTSNQPQHF; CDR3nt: TGTGCCAGCAGACGGAGTTCCGGGACTGACCGTACAAGCAATCAGCCCCAGCATTTT
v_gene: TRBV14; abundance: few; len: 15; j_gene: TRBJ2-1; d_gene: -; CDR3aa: CASSQTLSSYNEQFF; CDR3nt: TGTGCCAGCAGCCAAACTCTGAGCTCCTACAATGAGCAGTTCTTC
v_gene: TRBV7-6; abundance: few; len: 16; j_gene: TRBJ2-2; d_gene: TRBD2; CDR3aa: CASSHGTSGATGELFF; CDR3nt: TGTGCCAGCAGCCACGGGACTAGCGGAGCCACCGGGGAGCTGTTTTTT
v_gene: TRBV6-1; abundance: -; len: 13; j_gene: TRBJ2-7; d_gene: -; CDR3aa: CASSEAYPYEQYF; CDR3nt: TGTGCCAGCAGTGAAGCATATCCCTACGAGCAGTACTTC
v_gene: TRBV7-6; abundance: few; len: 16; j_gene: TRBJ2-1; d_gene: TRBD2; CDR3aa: CASSPRLAGAYNEQFF; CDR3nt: TGTGCCAGCAGCCCAAGACTAGCGGGAGCCTACAATGAGCAGTTCTTC
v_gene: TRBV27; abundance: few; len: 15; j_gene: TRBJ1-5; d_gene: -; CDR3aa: CASSLSNRGNQPQHF; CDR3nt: TGTGCCAGCAGTTTATCGAACAGGGGCAATCAGCCCCAGCATTTT
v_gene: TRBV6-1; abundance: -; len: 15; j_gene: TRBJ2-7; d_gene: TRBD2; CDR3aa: CASSVSGLPSYEQYF; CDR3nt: TGTGCCAGCAGCGTTAGCGGGCTTCCCTCCTACGAGCAGTACTTC
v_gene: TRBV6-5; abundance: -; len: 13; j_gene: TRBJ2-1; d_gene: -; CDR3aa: CASSSGTFNEQFF; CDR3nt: TGTGCCAGCAGCTCCGGGACTTTCAATGAGCAGTTCTTC
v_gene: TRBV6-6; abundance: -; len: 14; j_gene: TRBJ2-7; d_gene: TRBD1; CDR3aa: CASVSGTARHEQYF; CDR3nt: TGTGCCAGCGTTTCGGGGACAGCCCGACACGAGCAGTACTTC
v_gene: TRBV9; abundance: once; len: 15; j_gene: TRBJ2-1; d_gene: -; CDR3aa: CASSEGADPYNEQFF; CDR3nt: TGTGCCAGCAGCGAAGGAGCGGACCCCTACAATGAGCAGTTCTTC
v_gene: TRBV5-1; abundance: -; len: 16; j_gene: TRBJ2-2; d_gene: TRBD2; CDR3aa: CASSITSGTNTGELFF; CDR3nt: TGCGCCAGCAGCATAACTAGCGGAACGAACACCGGGGAGCTGTTTTTT
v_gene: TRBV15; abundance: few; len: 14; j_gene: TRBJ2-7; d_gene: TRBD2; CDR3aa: CATSNWTSIDEQYF; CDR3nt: TGTGCCACCAGCAATTGGACTAGCATCGACGAGCAGTACTTC
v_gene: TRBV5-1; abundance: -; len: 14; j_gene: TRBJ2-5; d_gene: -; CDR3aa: CASSFRGLQETQYF; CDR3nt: TGCGCCAGCAGCTTCAGAGGCCTCCAAGAGACCCAGTACTTC
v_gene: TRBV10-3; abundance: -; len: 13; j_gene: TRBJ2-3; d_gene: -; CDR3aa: CAISDGQTDTQYF; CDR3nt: TGTGCCATCAGTGACGGACAGACAGATACGCAGTATTTT
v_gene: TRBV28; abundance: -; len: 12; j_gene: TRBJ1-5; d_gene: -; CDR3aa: CASSFIYQPQHF; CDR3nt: TGTGCCAGCAGTTTCATTTATCAGCCCCAGCATTTT
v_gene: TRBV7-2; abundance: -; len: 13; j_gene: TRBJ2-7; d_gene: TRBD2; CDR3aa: CASSPAGTYEQYF; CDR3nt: TGTGCCAGCAGCCCAGCGGGAACCTACGAGCAGTACTTC
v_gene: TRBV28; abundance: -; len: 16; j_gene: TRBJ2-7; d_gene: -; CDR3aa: CASVAPRGPSSYEQYF; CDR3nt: TGTGCCAGCGTAGCCCCGCGAGGGCCCAGCTCCTACGAGCAGTACTTC
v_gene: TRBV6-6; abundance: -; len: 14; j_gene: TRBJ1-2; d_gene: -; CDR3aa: CASTQGDGTYGYTF; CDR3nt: TGTGCCAGCACCCAGGGTGACGGCACCTATGGCTACACCTTC
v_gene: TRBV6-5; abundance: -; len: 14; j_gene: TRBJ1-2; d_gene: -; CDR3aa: CASRTLGREGGYTF; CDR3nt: TGTGCCAGCAGAACCTTGGGGAGGGAGGGTGGCTACACCTTC
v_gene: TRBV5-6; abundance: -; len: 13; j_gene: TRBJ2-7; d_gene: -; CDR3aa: CASSLGGPTEQYF; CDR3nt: TGTGCCAGCAGCTTGGGGGGCCCTACGGAGCAGTACTTC
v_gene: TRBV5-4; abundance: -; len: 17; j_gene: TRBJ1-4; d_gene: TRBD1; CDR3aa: CASSRDRDRSTNEKLFF; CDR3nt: TGTGCCAGCAGCAGAGACAGGGATAGAAGCACTAATGAAAAACTGTTTTTT
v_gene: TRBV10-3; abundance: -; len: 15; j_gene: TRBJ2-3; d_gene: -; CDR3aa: CAISEYTGRTDTQYF; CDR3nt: TGTGCCATCAGTGAGTATACCGGGAGAACAGATACGCAGTATTTT
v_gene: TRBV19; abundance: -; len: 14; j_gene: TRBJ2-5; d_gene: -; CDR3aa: CASSDRSFGETQYF; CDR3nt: TGTGCCAGTAGTGACAGGTCCTTTGGGGAGACCCAGTACTTC
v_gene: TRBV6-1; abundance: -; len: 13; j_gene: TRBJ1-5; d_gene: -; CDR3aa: CASTPSGVQPQHF; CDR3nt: TGTGCCAGCACCCCTTCGGGGGTACAGCCCCAGCATTTT
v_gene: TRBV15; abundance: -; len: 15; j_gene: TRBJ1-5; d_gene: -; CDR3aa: CATSRDGRSDQPQHF; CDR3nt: TGTGCCACCAGCAGAGATGGGCGTTCAGATCAGCCCCAGCATTTT
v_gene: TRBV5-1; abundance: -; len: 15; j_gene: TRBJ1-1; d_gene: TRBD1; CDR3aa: CASSEGQTMNTEAFF; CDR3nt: TGCGCCAGCAGCGAGGGACAGACGATGAACACTGAAGCTTTCTTT
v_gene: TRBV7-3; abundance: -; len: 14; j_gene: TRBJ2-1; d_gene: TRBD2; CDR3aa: CASSAGGLYNEQFF; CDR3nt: TGTGCCAGCAGTGCGGGAGGGTTATACAATGAGCAGTTCTTC
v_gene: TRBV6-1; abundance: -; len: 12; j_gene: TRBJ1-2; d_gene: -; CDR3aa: CASQARAEGYTF; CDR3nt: TGTGCCAGCCAAGCCAGGGCTGAGGGCTACACCTTC
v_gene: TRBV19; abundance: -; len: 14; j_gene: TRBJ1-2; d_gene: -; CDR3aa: CASQGEVANYGYTF; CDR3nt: TGTGCCAGCCAAGGGGAGGTCGCCAACTATGGCTACACCTTC
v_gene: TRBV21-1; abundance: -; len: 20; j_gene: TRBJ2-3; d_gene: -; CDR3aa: CASSKEGGIAGVTSTDTQYF; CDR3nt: TGTGCCAGCAGCAAAGAAGGCGGTATAGCGGGAGTAACCTCGACAGATACGCAGTATTTT
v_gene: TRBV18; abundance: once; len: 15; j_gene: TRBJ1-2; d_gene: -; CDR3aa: CASSPGPLTRGGYTF; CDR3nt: TGTGCCAGCTCACCAGGACCCCTTACCAGGGGTGGCTACACCTTC
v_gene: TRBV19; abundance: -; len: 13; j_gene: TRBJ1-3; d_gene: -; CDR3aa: CASSIGFGNTIYF; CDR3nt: TGTGCCAGTAGTATCGGGTTCGGAAACACCATATATTTT
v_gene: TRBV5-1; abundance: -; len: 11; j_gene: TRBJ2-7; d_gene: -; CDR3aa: CASSDGGEQYF; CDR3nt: TGCGCCAGCAGCGACGGGGGAGAGCAGTACTTC
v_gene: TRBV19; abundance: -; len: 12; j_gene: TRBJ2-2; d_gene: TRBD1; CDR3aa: CASGGYTGELFF; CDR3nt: TGTGCCTCAGGGGGATACACCGGGGAGCTGTTTTTT
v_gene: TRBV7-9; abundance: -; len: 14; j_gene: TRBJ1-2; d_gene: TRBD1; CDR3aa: CASHGQGADYGYTF; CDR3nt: TGTGCCAGCCACGGACAGGGGGCTGACTATGGCTACACCTTC
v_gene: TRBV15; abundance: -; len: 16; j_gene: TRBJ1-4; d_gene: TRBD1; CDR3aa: CATSRDLGTGDEKLFF; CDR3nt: TGTGCCACCAGCAGAGACCTCGGGACAGGGGATGAAAAACTGTTTTTT
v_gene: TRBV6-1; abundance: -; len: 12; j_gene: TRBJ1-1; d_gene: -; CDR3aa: CASSGRLSGAFF; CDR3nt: TGTGCCAGCAGCGGCCGGCTCAGCGGGGCTTTCTTT
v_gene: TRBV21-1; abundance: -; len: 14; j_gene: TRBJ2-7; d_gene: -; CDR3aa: CASSIRLGSYEQYF; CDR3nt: TGTGCCAGCAGCATCAGGCTTGGCTCCTACGAGCAGTACTTC
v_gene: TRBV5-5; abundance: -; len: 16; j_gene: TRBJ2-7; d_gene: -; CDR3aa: CASSLVSSPIPYEQYF; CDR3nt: TGTGCCAGCAGCTTGGTTAGCTCGCCTATACCCTACGAGCAGTACTTC
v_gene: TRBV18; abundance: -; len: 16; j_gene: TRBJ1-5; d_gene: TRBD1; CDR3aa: CASSLGQGRSNQPQHF; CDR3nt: TGTGCCAGCTCACTTGGACAGGGGAGAAGCAATCAGCCCCAGCATTTT
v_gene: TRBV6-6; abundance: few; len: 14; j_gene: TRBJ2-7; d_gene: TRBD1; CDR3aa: CASSYGTGGYEQYF; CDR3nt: TGTGCCAGCAGTTACGGGACAGGGGGCTACGAGCAGTACTTC
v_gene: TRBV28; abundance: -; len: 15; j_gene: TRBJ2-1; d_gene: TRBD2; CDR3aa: CASSYTSGPYNEQFF; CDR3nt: TGTGCCAGCAGTTATACTAGCGGGCCCTACAATGAGCAGTTCTTC
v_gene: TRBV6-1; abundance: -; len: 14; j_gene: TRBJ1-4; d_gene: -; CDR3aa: CASSRFGAGEKLFF; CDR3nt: TGTGCCAGCAGTCGATTTGGGGCAGGGGAAAAACTGTTTTTT
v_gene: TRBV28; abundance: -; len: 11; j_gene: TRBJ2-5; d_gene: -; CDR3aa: CASSTKETQYF; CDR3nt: TGTGCCAGCAGCACAAAAGAGACCCAGTACTTC
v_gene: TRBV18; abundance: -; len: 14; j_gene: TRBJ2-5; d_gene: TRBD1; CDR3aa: CASSPLQGQETQYF; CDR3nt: TGTGCCAGCTCCCCCTTACAGGGGCAAGAGACCCAGTACTTC
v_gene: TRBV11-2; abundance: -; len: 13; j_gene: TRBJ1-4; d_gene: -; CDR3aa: CASGGQGGEKLFF; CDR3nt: TGTGCCAGCGGAGGGCAGGGAGGCGAAAAACTGTTTTTT
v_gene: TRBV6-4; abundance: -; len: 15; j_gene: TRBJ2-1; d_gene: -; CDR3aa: CASSVLGGGRNEQFF; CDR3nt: TGTGCCAGCAGTGTCCTTGGAGGGGGCAGGAATGAGCAGTTCTTC
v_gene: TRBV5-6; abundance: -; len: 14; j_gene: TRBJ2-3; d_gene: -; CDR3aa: CASSFRTGTDTQYF; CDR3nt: TGTGCCAGCAGCTTTAGGACAGGCACAGATACGCAGTATTTT
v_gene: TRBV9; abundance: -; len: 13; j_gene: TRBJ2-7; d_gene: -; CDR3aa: CASSVGTKYEQYF; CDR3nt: TGTGCCAGCAGCGTAGGGACAAAGTACGAGCAGTACTTC
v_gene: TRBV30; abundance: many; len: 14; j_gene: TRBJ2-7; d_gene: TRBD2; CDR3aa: CAWAPGLAGVEQYF; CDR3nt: TGTGCCTGGGCCCCGGGACTAGCGGGAGTCGAGCAGTACTTC
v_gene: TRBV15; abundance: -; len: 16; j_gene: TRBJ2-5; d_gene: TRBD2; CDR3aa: CATSKGYTSGEETQYF; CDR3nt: TGTGCCACCAGCAAGGGGTATACTAGCGGAGAAGAGACCCAGTACTTC
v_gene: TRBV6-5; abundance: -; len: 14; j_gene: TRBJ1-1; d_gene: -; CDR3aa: CASSERSTNTEAFF; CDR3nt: TGTGCCAGCAGCGAACGTAGCACGAACACTGAAGCTTTCTTT
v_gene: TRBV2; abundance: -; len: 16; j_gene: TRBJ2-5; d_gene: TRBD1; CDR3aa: CASSEVASIRGETQYF; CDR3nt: TGTGCCAGCAGTGAAGTTGCTAGCATCAGGGGGGAGACCCAGTACTTC
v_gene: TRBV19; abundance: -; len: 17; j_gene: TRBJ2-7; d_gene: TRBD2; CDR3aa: CASSNLGSAGGLNEQYF; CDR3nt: TGTGCCAGTAGTAATCTCGGTTCGGCGGGAGGGCTAAACGAGCAGTACTTC
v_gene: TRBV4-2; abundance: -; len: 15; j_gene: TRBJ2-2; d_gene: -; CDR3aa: CASSQEASFTGELFF; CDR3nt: TGTGCCAGCAGCCAAGAAGCTAGTTTCACCGGGGAGCTGTTTTTT
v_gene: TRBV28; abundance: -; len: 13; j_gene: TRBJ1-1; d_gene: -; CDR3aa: CASKSGAATEAFF; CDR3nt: TGTGCCAGCAAGTCAGGGGCGGCCACTGAAGCTTTCTTT
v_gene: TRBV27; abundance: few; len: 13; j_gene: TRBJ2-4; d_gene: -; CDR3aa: CASSPLAKNIQYF; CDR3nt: TGTGCCAGCAGTCCCCTAGCCAAAAACATTCAGTACTTC
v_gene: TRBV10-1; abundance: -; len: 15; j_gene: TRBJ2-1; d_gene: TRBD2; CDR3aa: CASSEGGLADNEQFF; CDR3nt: TGCGCCAGCAGTGAGGGGGGACTAGCCGACAATGAGCAGTTCTTC
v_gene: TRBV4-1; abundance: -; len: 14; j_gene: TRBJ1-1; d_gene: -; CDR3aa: CASSHPDRNTEAFF; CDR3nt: TGCGCCAGCAGCCATCCGGACAGGAACACTGAAGCTTTCTTT